These T cell receptor beta chains were read from a single sample in a study of blood T cell repertoires in COVID-19. The protocol was immunoSEQ multiplex PCR, while the TCRdb copy is restricted to in-frame clones and leaves out a portion. The sample holds about 110,000 clones; about 88% are singletons and the top ten take less than 1.5%. What was sequenced was peripheral blood. These receptors were taken from a man in his forties with acute or convalescent COVID-19. Each CDR3 is given with its conserved first and last residue. D genes are given only for firm matches. Part of the rows lack a size; the others show once, few, many or a class for expanded clones.

V	J	size	D	CDR3	DNA
TRBV7-9	TRBJ2-4	.	TRBD1	CASSPGTGGKNIQYF	TGTGCCAGCAGCCCCGGGACAGGGGGCAAAAACATTCAGTACTTC
TRBV5-4	TRBJ2-3	.	.	CASSLDNLSTDTQYF	TGTGCCAGCAGCTTGGACAACCTTAGCACAGATACGCAGTATTTT
TRBV18	TRBJ2-1	.	TRBD2	CASSPRTSGYNEQFF	TGTGCCAGCTCACCAAGGACTAGCGGGTACAATGAGCAGTTCTTC
TRBV6-2/TRBV6-3	TRBJ1-5	.	.	CASSYTGFSNQPQHF	TGTGCCAGCAGCTATACAGGGTTTAGCAATCAGCCCCAGCATTTT
TRBV4-2	TRBJ2-2	.	.	CASRVERNTGELFF	TGTGCCAGCAGAGTGGAGCGGAACACCGGGGAGCTGTTTTTT
TRBV11-3	TRBJ2-3	once	.	CASSLLRADTQYF	TGTGCCAGCAGCCTACTGAGGGCAGATACGCAGTATTTT
TRBV6-9	TRBJ1-4	.	.	CASSYEPQNEKLFF	TGTGCCAGCAGTTATGAGCCGCAAAATGAAAAACTGTTTTTT
TRBV7-2	TRBJ1-5	.	TRBD1	CASSWDRNSNQPQHF	TGTGCCAGCAGCTGGGACAGGAATAGCAATCAGCCCCAGCATTTT
TRBV6-5	TRBJ2-2	.	.	CASSYSPPVTTGELFF	TGTGCCAGCAGTTACTCACCCCCGGTCACCACCGGGGAGCTGTTTTTT
TRBV18	TRBJ1-3	.	.	CASSPDSSGNTIYF	TGTGCCAGCTCACCGGACAGCTCTGGAAACACCATATATTTT
TRBV19	TRBJ1-4	few	TRBD1	CASSLSGQAVWGEKLFF	TGTGCCAGTAGTCTTTCGGGACAGGCCGTGTGGGGTGAAAAACTGTTTTTT
TRBV11-2	TRBJ2-1	.	.	CASSLARGSYNEQFF	TGTGCCAGCAGCTTAGCAAGGGGCTCCTACAATGAGCAGTTCTTC
TRBV19	TRBJ2-7	.	TRBD2	CASSIRRGDEQYF	TGTGCCAGTAGTATAAGGCGGGGGGACGAGCAGTACTTC
TRBV7-2	TRBJ2-3	.	TRBD2	CASSLNGGGITDTQYF	TGTGCCAGCAGCTTAAATGGCGGGGGTATAACAGATACGCAGTATTTT
TRBV2	TRBJ2-7	.	.	CASSFLGAYEQYF	TGTGCCAGCAGTTTCTTGGGGGCTTACGAGCAGTACTTC
TRBV24-1	TRBJ2-5	.	.	CATSDSVGAGVRETQYF	TGTGCCACCAGTGATTCGGTTGGGGCAGGCGTCAGAGAGACCCAGTACTTC
TRBV19	TRBJ2-1	.	TRBD2	CASTPRGGTYNEQFF	TGTGCCAGTACCCCGCGGGGAGGGACCTACAATGAGCAGTTCTTC
TRBV6-2/TRBV6-3	TRBJ2-7	.	.	CASSYFGGLSSYEQYF	TGTGCCAGCAGTTACTTCGGCGGGCTGAGCTCCTACGAGCAGTACTTC
TRBV6-4	TRBJ2-3	few	TRBD1	CASSEGTGSYTDTQYF	TGTGCCAGCAGTGAAGGGACAGGGTCCTACACAGATACGCAGTATTTT
TRBV19	TRBJ1-2	once	.	CASSPRQVAGYTF	TGTGCCAGTAGTCCACGACAGGTAGCTGGCTACACCTTC
TRBV4-2	TRBJ1-5	.	TRBD1	CASSQDWTGSNQPQHF	TGTGCCAGCAGCCAAGACTGGACAGGGAGCAATCAGCCCCAGCATTTT
TRBV7-8	TRBJ1-6	.	.	CASSLGFSHNSPLHF	TGTGCCAGCAGCTTAGGGTTTAGCCATAATTCACCCCTCCACTTT
TRBV28	TRBJ2-7	.	TRBD2	CASSETSGRYEQYF	TGTGCCAGCAGCGAGACTAGCGGGCGGTACGAGCAGTACTTC
TRBV25-1	TRBJ2-2	.	.	CASSEFGRNTGELFF	TGTGCCAGCAGTGAATTCGGTCGGAACACCGGGGAGCTGTTTTTT
TRBV19	TRBJ2-7	.	TRBD1	CASSIGQGYEQYF	TGTGCCAGTAGTATCGGACAGGGCTACGAGCAGTACTTC
TRBV5-1	TRBJ2-1	.	.	CASSLPLMSSYNEQFF	TGCGCCAGCAGCTTACCACTTATGAGCTCCTACAATGAGCAGTTCTTC
TRBV11-2	TRBJ1-4	.	.	CASSLVRGTNEKLFF	TGTGCCAGCAGCTTAGTGCGGGGAACTAATGAAAAACTGTTTTTT
TRBV5-4	TRBJ2-7	few	.	CASSTSGAYEQYF	TGTGCCAGCAGCACGTCCGGTGCTTACGAGCAGTACTTC
TRBV19	TRBJ1-1	.	TRBD1	CASSRKGATEAFF	TGTGCCAGTAGTAGAAAGGGGGCCACTGAAGCTTTCTTT
TRBV7-9	TRBJ2-3	.	TRBD1	CASSSQGANTDTQYF	TGTGCCAGCAGCTCACAGGGGGCCAACACAGATACGCAGTATTTT
TRBV5-6	TRBJ1-2	.	TRBD1	CASSPWDRTNYGYTF	TGTGCCAGCAGCCCGTGGGACAGGACAAACTATGGCTACACCTTC
TRBV7-6	TRBJ2-7	.	.	CASSLEQGFSYEQYF	TGTGCCAGCAGCTTAGAACAGGGCTTCTCCTACGAGCAGTACTTC
TRBV6-5	TRBJ2-7	.	TRBD2	CASSSRAGAYEQYF	TGTGCCAGCAGTTCCCGGGCGGGGGCCTACGAGCAGTACTTC